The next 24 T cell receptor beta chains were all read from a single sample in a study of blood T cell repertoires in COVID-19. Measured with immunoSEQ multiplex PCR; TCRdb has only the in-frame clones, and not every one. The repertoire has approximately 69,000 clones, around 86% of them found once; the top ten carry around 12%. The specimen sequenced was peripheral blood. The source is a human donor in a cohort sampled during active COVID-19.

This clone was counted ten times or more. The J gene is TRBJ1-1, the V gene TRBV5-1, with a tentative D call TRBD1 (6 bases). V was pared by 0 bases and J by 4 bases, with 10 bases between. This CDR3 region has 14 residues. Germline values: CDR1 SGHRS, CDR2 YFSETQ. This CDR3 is CASSLEQGRTEAFF. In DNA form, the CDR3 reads TGCGCCAGCAGCTTGGAACAGGGTCGCACTGAAGCTTTCTTT.

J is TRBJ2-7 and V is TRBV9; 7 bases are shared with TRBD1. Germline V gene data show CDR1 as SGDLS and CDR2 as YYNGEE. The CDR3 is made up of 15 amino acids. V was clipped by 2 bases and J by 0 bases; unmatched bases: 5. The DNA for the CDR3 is TGTGCCAGCAGCGTCCATACAGGGGACTCCTACGAGCAGTACTTC. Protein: CASSVHTGDSYEQYF.

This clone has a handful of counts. CDR3 protein: CASIPGGAGGTEAFF. The CDR3, as DNA: TGTGCCAGCATCCCCGGGGGGGCGGGGGGAACTGAAGCTTTCTTT. The chain combines TRBV5-4 with TRBJ1-1, with D perhaps TRBD1 (6 bases). V was pared by 6 bases and J by 5 bases, with 20 bases between. The CDR3 covers 15 residues. From germline, CDR1 is SGHNT and CDR2 YYREEE (reference sequence).

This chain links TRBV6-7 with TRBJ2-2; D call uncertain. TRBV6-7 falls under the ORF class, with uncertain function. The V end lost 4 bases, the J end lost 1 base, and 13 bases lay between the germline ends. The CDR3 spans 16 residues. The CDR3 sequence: CASSFSSRKNTGELFF. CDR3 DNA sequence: TGTGCCAGCAGTTTTTCCTCTAGAAAGAACACCGGGGAGCTGTTTTTT.

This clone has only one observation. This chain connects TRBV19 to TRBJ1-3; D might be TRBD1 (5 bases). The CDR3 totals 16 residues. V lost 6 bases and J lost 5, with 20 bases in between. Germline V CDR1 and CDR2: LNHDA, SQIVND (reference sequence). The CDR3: CASRITLQGKRNTIYF. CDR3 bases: TGTGCCAGTAGGATTACCCTCCAGGGCAAAAGAAACACCATATATTTT.

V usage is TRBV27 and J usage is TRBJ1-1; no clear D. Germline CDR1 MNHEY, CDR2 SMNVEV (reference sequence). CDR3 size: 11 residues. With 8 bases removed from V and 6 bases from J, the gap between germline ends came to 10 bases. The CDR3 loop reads CASSGWAEAFF. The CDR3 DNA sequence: TGTGCCAGCTCGGGGTGGGCTGAAGCTTTCTTT.

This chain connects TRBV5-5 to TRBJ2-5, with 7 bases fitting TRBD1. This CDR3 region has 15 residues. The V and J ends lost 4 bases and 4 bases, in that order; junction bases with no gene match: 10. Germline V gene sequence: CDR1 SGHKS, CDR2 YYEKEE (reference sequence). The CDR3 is CASSTAGTVLETQYF. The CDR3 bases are TGTGCCAGCAGCACCGCCGGGACAGTCTTAGAGACCCAGTACTTC.

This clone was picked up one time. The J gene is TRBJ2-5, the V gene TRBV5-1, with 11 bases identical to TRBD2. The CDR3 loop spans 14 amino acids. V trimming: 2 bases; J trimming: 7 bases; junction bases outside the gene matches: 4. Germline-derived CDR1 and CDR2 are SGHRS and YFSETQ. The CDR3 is CASSFTSGGSTQYF. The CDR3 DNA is TGCGCCAGCAGCTTCACTAGCGGGGGATCGACCCAGTACTTC.

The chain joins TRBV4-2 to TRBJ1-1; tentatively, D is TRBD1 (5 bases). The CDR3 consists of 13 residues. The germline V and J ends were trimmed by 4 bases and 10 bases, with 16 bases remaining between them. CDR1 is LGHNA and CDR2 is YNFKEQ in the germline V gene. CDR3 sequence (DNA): TGTGCCAGCAGCCGCCTTAGGGGCAGGGCAGCTTTCTTT. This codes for CASSRLRGRAAFF.

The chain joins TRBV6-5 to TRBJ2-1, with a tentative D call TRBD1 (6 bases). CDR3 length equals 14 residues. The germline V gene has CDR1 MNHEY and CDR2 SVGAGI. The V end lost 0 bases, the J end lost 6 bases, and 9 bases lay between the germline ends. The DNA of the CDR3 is TGTGCCAGCAGTTACTCGCACAGGGTCAATGAGCAGTTCTTC. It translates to CASSYSHRVNEQFF.

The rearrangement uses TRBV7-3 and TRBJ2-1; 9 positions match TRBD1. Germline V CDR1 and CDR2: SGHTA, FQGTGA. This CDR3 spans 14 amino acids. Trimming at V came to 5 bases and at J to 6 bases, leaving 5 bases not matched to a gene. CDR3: CASSPGQGFNEQFF. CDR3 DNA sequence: TGTGCCAGCAGCCCAGGACAGGGGTTCAATGAGCAGTTCTTC.

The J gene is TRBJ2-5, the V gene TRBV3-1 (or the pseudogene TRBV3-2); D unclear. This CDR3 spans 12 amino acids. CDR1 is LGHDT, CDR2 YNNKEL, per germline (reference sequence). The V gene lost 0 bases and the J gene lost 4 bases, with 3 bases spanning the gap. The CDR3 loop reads CASSQDRETQYF. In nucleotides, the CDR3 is TGTGCCAGCAGCCAAGATCGAGAGACCCAGTACTTC.

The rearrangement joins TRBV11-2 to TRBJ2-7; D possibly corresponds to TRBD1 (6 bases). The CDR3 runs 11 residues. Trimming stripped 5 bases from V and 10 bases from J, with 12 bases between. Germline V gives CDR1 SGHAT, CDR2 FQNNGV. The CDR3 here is CASSHGGLQYF. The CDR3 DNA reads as TGTGCCAGCAGCCATGGGGGCCTTCAGTACTTC.

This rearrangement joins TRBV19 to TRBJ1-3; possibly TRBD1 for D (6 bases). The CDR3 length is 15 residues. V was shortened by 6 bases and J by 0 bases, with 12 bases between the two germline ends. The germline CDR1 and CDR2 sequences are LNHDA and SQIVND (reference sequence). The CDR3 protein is CASSPTGHSGNTIYF. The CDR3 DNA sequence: TGTGCCAGTAGCCCAACAGGGCACTCTGGAAACACCATATATTTT. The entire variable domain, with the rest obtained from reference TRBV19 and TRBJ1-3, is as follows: DGGITQSPKYLFRKEGQNVTLSCEQNLNHDAMYWYRQDPGQGLRLIYYSQIVNDFQKGDIAEGYSVSREKKESFPLTVTSAQKNPTAFYLCASSPTGHSGNTIYFGEGSWLTVV.

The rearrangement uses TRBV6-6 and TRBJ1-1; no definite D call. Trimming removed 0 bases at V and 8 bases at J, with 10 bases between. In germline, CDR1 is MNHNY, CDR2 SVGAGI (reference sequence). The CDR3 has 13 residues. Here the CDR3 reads CASSYSTDSEAFF. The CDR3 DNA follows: TGTGCCAGCAGTTACTCGACGGACTCGGAAGCTTTCTTT.

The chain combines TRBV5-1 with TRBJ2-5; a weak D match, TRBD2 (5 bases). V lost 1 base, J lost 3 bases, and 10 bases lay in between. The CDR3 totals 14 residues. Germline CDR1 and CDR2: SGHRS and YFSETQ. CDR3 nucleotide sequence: TGCGCCAGCAGCTTGAATCGGGGAGAAGAGACCCAGTACTTC. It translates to CASSLNRGEETQYF.

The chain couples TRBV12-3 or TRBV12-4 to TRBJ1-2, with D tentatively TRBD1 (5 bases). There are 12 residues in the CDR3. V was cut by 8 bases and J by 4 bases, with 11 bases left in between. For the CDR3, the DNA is TGTGCCAGCTCAGGGATTAGCTATGGCTACACCTTC. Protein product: CASSGISYGYTF.

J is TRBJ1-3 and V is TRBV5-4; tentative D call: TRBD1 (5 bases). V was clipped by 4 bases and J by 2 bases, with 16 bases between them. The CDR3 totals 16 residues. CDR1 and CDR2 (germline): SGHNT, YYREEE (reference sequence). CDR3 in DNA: TGTGCCAGCAGCCCTCTGGGGGGTATAGCTGGAAACACCATATATTTT. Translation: CASSPLGGIAGNTIYF.

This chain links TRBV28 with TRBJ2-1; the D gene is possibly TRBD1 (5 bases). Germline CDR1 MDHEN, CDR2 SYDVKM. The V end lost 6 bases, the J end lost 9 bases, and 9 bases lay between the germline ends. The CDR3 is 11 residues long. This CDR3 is CASSHRTEQFF. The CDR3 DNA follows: TGTGCCAGCAGCCACAGGACTGAGCAGTTCTTC. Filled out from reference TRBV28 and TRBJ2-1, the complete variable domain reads DVKVTQSSRYLVKRTGEKVFLECVQDMDHENMFWYRQDPGLGLRLIYFSYDVKMKEKGDIPEGYSVSREKKERFSLILESASTNQTSMYLCASSHRTEQFFGPGTRLTVL.

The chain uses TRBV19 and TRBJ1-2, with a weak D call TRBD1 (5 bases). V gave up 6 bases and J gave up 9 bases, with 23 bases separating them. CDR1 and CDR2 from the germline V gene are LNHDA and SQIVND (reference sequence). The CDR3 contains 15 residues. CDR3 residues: CASSKTNVGGSSYTF. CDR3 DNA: TGTGCCAGTAGCAAAACGAACGTGGGGGGTTCAAGCTACACCTTC.

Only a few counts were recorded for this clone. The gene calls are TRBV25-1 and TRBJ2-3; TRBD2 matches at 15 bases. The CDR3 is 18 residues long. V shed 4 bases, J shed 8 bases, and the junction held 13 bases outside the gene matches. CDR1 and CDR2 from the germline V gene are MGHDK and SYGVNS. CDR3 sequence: CASSGTSGGAGYKRTQYF. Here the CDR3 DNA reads TGTGCCAGCAGTGGGACTAGCGGGGGGGCTGGGTACAAGCGTACGCAGTATTTT.

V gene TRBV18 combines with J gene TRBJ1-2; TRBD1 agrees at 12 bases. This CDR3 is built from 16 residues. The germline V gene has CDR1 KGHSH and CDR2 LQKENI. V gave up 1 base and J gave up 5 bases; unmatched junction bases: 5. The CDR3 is CASSPQRDRGLYGYTF. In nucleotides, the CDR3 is TGTGCCAGCTCACCACAGAGGGACAGGGGGCTTTATGGCTACACCTTC.

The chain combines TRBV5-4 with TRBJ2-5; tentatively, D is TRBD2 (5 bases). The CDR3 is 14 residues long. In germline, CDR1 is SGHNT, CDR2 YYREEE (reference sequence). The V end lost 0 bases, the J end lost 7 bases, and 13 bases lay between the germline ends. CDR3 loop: CASSLGGLRTTQYF. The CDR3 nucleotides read TGTGCCAGCAGCTTGGGTGGACTCCGAACGACCCAGTACTTC.

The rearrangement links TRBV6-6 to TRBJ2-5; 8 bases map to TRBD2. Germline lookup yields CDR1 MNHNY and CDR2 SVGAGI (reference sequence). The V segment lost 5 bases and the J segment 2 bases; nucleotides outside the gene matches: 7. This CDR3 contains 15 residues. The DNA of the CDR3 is TGTGCCAGCAGTGGCGTGCGGGGGGTACAAGAGACCCAGTACTTC. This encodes CASSGVRGVQETQYF.